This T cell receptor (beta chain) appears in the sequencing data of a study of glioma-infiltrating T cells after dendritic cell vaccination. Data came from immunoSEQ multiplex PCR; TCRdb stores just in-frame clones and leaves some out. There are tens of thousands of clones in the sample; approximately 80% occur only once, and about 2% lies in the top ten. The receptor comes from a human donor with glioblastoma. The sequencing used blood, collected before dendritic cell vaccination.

The CDR3 protein is CASSLGAQSSYNEQFF. The CDR3 coding sequence is TGTGCCAGCAGCTTAGGAGCGCAGAGCTCCTACAATGAGCAGTTCTTC. The J gene is TRBJ2-1, the V gene TRBV7-2; D uncertain. V was pared by 1 base and J by 0 bases, with 10 bases between. This CDR3 has 16 amino acids. CDR1 and CDR2 from the germline V gene are SGHTA and FQGNSA.